These 12 T cell receptor beta chains were all obtained from the same sample, sequenced in a study of post-analysis software for immune sequencing data. TCR beta cDNA libraries included unique molecular identifiers. Using its own MiXCR run on the PCR reads, TCRdb lists one record per CDR3 protein. This repertoire shows approximately 690,000 distinct CDR3 sequences, approximately 60% found once; its top ten account for 10% to 12%. Antigens of these TCRs are unknown. Study conclusions and caveats: Four or five TRBV segments (TRBV5-6, TRBV5-1 and TRBV20-1 among them) occurred more frequently in patients than in controls.

Material: blood. All receptors come from a girl aged 2-10 years with multiple sclerosis.

The V call is TRBV18, the J call TRBJ2-5, with TRBD1 as a possible D gene (6 bases). V lost 6 bases and J 3 bases, leaving 17 bases between the germline ends. CDR1 KGHSH and CDR2 LQKENI come from the germline V gene. The CDR3 consists of 15 residues. This chain's CDR3 is CASSARQATEETQYF. The CDR3, as DNA: TGTGCCAGCTCCGCTAGACAGGCCACGGAAGAGACCCAGTACTTC.

A single count supports this clonotype. This chain connects TRBV5-1 to TRBJ2-2; no clear D gene. Trimming took 2 bases from V and 0 from J, leaving 8 bases between them. From germline, CDR1 is SGHRS and CDR2 YFSETQ. The CDR3 runs 15 residues. The CDR3 is CASSFGTPNTGELFF. The CDR3, as DNA: TGCGCCAGCAGCTTTGGCACCCCGAACACCGGGGAGCTGTTTTTT.

This clonotype appeared a few times. The rearrangement uses TRBV7-6 and TRBJ2-3; D is undetermined. The CDR3 is made up of 13 amino acids. Trimming took off 2 bases at V and 6 bases at J, with 9 bases between the two ends. Germline V gene lookup returns CDR1 SGHVS and CDR2 FNYEAQ. CDR3 DNA sequence: TGTGCCAGCAGCTTAAGTCCGGGTGATACGCAGTATTTT. Protein product: CASSLSPGDTQYF. The entire variable domain, with the rest obtained from reference TRBV7-6 and TRBJ2-3, is as follows: GAGVSQSPRYKVTKRGQDVALRCDPISGHVSLYWYRQALGQGPEFLTYFNYEAQQDKSGLPNDRFSAERPEGSISTLTIQRTEQRDSAMYRCASSLSPGDTQYFGPGTRLTVL.

The chain has TRBV3-1 and TRBJ1-1; 7 bases agree with TRBD1. V shed 0 bases, J shed 4 bases, and the junction held 11 bases outside the gene matches. Germline assignment: CDR1 LGHDT and CDR2 YNNKEL (reference sequence). This CDR3 spans 17 amino acids. CDR3 sequence: CASSQESRDRYLTEAFF. CDR3 nucleotides: TGTGCCAGCAGCCAAGAGAGCAGGGACAGATACCTCACTGAAGCTTTCTTT.

The rearrangement joins TRBV7-2 to TRBJ2-1, with D possibly TRBD2 on 7 matching bases. In germline, CDR1 is SGHTA, CDR2 FQGNSA. Trimming cost V 4 bases and J 7 bases, with 20 bases left between them. This CDR3 has 16 residues. CDR3 nucleotide sequence: TGTGCCAGCAGCTCAATCGGGGGGCTTGGTTGGAATGAGCAGTTCTTC. Translating it yields CASSSIGGLGWNEQFF.

The chain recombines TRBV7-9 with TRBJ2-4, with D maybe TRBD2 (5 bases). The CDR3 runs 16 residues. Trimming cost V 4 bases and J 1 base, with 14 bases left between them. From germline, CDR1 is SEHNR and CDR2 FQNEAQ (reference sequence). This CDR3 is CASSSGPPGAKNIQYF. Written as DNA, the CDR3 is TGTGCCAGCAGCTCCGGTCCACCGGGGGCCAAAAACATTCAGTACTTC. Combining the CDR3 with reference TRBV7-9 and TRBJ2-4 gives the whole variable domain DTGVSQNPRHKITKRGQNVTFRCDPISEHNRLYWYRQTLGQGPEFLTYFQNEAQLEKSRLLSDRFSAERPKGSFSTLEIQRTEQGDSAMYLCASSSGPPGAKNIQYFGAGTRLSVL.

This clonotype was observed a few times. The chain carries TRBV5-1 and TRBJ1-2, with D unresolved. The V gene lost 0 bases and the J gene lost 3 bases, with 9 bases spanning the gap. The CDR3 has 14 residues. Germline values: CDR1 SGHRS, CDR2 YFSETQ. The CDR3 DNA follows: TGCGCCAGCAGCTTGGGAACTTCCCACTATGGCTACACCTTC. It yields the protein CASSLGTSHYGYTF.

The chain links TRBV5-1 to TRBJ2-4; TRBD1 might be the D (5 bases). The tail of the sequence fits TRBJ2-7 better, so the J call may be wrong. This CDR3 spans 13 amino acids. Per the germline V gene, CDR1 is SGHRS and CDR2 is YFSETQ. The CDR3 nucleotides read TGCGCCAGCAGCTGGCGGCTAGGGGACGAGCAGTACTTC. This encodes CASSWRLGDEQYF.

This clonotype was seen only a few times. The chain carries TRBV3-1 and TRBJ2-1, with TRBD2 identical over 15 bases. CDR1 and CDR2 from the germline V gene are LGHDT and YNNKEL (reference sequence). J was trimmed by 6 bases and V by 3 bases; bases with no gene match: 12. The CDR3 is 19 residues long. DNA of the CDR3: TGTGCCAGCAGCCATGGGACTAGCGGGAGGAAGTCCTATGGCAATGAGCAGTTCTTC. Residues: CASSHGTSGRKSYGNEQFF.

This chain connects TRBV10-3 to TRBJ2-5, with 8 bases lining up with TRBD2. CDR1 and CDR2 (germline): ENHRY, SYGVKD. J was trimmed by 2 bases and V by 6 bases; bases with no gene match: 2. This CDR3 is 13 amino acids long. CDR3 DNA: TGTGCCATCAGCGGGAGGGGGCAAGAGACCCAGTACTTC. Protein product: CAISGRGQETQYF.

This clonotype was seen only a few times. The V and J genes are TRBV10-3 and TRBJ2-1; a possible D gene is TRBD2 (7 bases). Trimming took 10 bases from V and 2 from J, leaving 9 bases between them. CDR3 length equals 12 residues. In germline, CDR1 is ENHRY, CDR2 SYGVKD. This CDR3 reads CANGGPYNEQFF. In nucleotides, the CDR3 is TGTGCCAACGGGGGGCCCTACAATGAGCAGTTCTTC.

The CDR3 coding sequence is TGCAGCGTCGACAGCCGGGACAGGGGCGACGAGCAGTACTTC. Translated: CSVDSRDRGDEQYF. The chain employs TRBV29-1 and TRBJ2-7, with TRBD1 identical over 10 bases. V lost 6 bases and J lost 5; bases outside the gene matches: 10. CDR3 length equals 14 residues. Germline V gives CDR1 SQVTM, CDR2 ANQGSEA.